This TCR beta chain is from a study of CD8+CD57+ T cells in acquired aplastic anemia. Overall study: Sorted CD4+ plus CD8+ cells gave DNA averaging about 3.2 ug. Study observations and caveats: The study identified twenty-nine CD8+ CDR3 sequences shared by patients and controls.

Germline CDR1 and CDR2: SGHTA and FQGNSA. This CDR3 is built from 15 residues. V gave up 6 bases and J gave up 4 bases, with 16 bases separating them. Comment on this clonotype: Its target is not known.

The authors sequenced patients whose flow cytometry had shown CD8+CD57+ cell expansion. Blood was sampled before the patients had received any therapy. The template used for profiling TCR beta VDJ and CDR3 was genomic DNA. MiXCR, applied by TCRdb to the reads, yields one record per CDR3 protein. The sample lists 150,000 to 170,000 distinct CDR3 sequences; about 48% were seen once. This receptor was taken from a human donor with aplastic anemia. The chain couples TRBV7-2 to TRBJ1-5; a possible D gene is TRBD1 (5 bases). The sequenced sample consisted of sorted CD4+, CD8+, or CD8+CD57+ T cells (not recorded which) from PBMCs. The CDR3 sequence: CASSKGGGVNQPQHF. The CDR3 region has the DNA TGTGCCAGCAGTAAAGGAGGAGGGGTGAATCAGCCCCAGCATTTT.